This record covers a single T cell receptor beta chain. The antigen is unknown. These data are taken from a study of T-cell memory formation after mild COVID-19. Findings and limits, study-wide: Researchers found some responding clones in pre-infection memory, a sign that cross-reactive memory joined.

The germline V and J ends were trimmed by 6 bases and 6 bases, with 14 bases remaining between them. The CDR3 is 13 amino acids. cDNA libraries for TCR alpha and TCR beta, carrying sample barcodes and UMIs, came from 5'RACE with constant-segment primers. MiXCR, applied by TCRdb to the 5' RACE reads, yields one record per CDR3 protein. The sample consists of about 620,000 distinct CDR3 sequences, roughly 18% of them appearing once. The clonotype originates from an adult woman who had mild COVID-19 (a few samples of this study predate the infection). Cell type and time point are not known. The sequenced material came from PBMCs or a T cell subset sorted from them (not recorded which). The genes are TRBV12-3 or TRBV12-4 and TRBJ2-5; possible D gene TRBD1, 6 bases. As DNA, the CDR3 is TGTGCCAGCAGGGCAGGGGCGCGAAAGACCCAGTACTTC. It codes for CASRAGARKTQYF.